A selection of T cell receptor beta chains follows, all from one sample in a study of early stage breast cancer tumors. This table comes from immunoSEQ multiplex PCR, and its TCRdb copy is limited to in-frame clones, with some not included. The profile shows 70,000 or so clones, more than 70% of them singletons. The specimen sequenced was blood. Receptor source: a person aged 40 to 49 with breast cancer. Both conserved end residues are part of each CDR3. Each record gives: J gene, V gene, CDR3 protein.

TRBJ1-4,TRBV27,CASSWSVGKGTNEKLFF
TRBJ2-1,TRBV27,CASSPGTSGSYEQFF
TRBJ2-2,TRBV19,CASTSTSGRLFTGELFF
TRBJ2-7,TRBV5-4,CASSPRTASYEQYF
TRBJ2-5,TRBV28,CASSSPQGARETQYF
TRBJ2-3,TRBV6-1,CASTPSDTQYF
TRBJ1-5,TRBV5-5,CASSPDSNQPQHF
TRBJ1-1,TRBV12-5,CASGLAQRLAEAFF
TRBJ2-5,TRBV18,CASSRGGAVEETQYF
TRBJ1-5,TRBV30,CAWGELGPQHF
TRBJ2-1,TRBV28,CASSLPLAGVDNEQFF
TRBJ2-1,TRBV19,CASNKAGVSTYNEQFF
TRBJ2-7,TRBV5-1,CASSFGGDFIYEQYF
TRBJ1-1,TRBV6-5,CASSFSMNTEAFF
TRBJ2-5,TRBV11-2,CASSLTPREETQYF
TRBJ2-5,TRBV6-1,CASTNLQETQYF
TRBJ2-4,TRBV27,CASSFPGSDIQYF
TRBJ2-2,TRBV14,CASSQAGPAGVPNTGELFF
TRBJ1-1,TRBV19,CASSIGRDTEAFF
TRBJ1-1,TRBV28,CASSFYRGNTEAFF
TRBJ2-7,TRBV19,CASSLGGTTYYEQYF
TRBJ1-5,TRBV19,CASSIEVGKPQHF
TRBJ2-3,TRBV11-3,CASSPGQGITDTQYF
TRBJ2-5,TRBV7-9,CASSLASAGVQETQYF
TRBJ1-2,TRBV30,CAWSVGTGYTF
TRBJ2-5,TRBV6-6,CASTRDRGAQETQYF
TRBJ1-1,TRBV5-1,CASSAGTGDTEAFF
TRBJ2-7,TRBV27,CASRGDRTYEQYF
TRBJ1-5,TRBV29-1,CSVAWGSNQPQHF
TRBJ2-3,TRBV6-1,CASSVLAGGDTQYF
TRBJ2-3,TRBV7-9,CASSSGDRGEYF
TRBJ2-1,TRBV10-3,CAISGGTSYNEQFF
TRBJ1-4,TRBV19,CASSPPFRGSEKLFF
TRBJ2-1,TRBV11-1,CASTKGGGGYEQFF